The 25 T cell receptor beta chains below all came from one sample that was sequenced in a study of graft-versus-host responses after intestinal transplantation. Measured with immunoSEQ multiplex PCR; TCRdb has only the in-frame clones, and not every one. The sample records approximately 54,000 clones, about 89% being singletons. Material: PBMCs, obtained 650 to 670 days after intestinal transplant. The receptors were sampled from a human patient who received an intestinal transplant, so some T cells may come from the graft donor.

The chain recombines TRBV16 with TRBJ1-1; D remains ambiguous. Germline V gives CDR1 KGHSY, CDR2 FQNENV. The CDR3 is 15 residues long. V was pared by 3 bases and J by 0 bases, with 11 bases between. Written as DNA, the CDR3 is TGTGCCAGCAGCCACGACATGGTTATGAACACTGAAGCTTTCTTT. Protein product: CASSHDMVMNTEAFF.

The gene calls are TRBV6-5 and TRBJ2-7, with TRBD1 matching 8 bases. CDR3 length: 14 amino acids. CDR1 MNHEY and CDR2 SVGAGI come from the germline V gene. Trimming at V came to 8 bases and at J to 6 bases, leaving 12 bases not matched to a gene. This CDR3 reads CASGAFRGRGEQYF. CDR3 sequence (DNA): TGTGCCAGCGGGGCCTTCAGGGGGCGCGGCGAGCAGTACTTC.

This sequence joins TRBV6-5 and TRBJ1-2, with TRBD1 matching 10 bases. The V gene end was trimmed by 0 bases and the J gene end by 8 bases; junction bases not matched to a gene: 6. Germline loops: CDR1 MNHEY, CDR2 SVGAGI. CDR3 length equals 15 residues. The CDR3 protein is CASSYSSGQGSGYTF. CDR3 coding DNA: TGTGCCAGCAGTTACTCTTCGGGACAGGGGAGCGGCTACACCTTC.

The chain recombines TRBV7-3 with TRBJ2-7; D unclear. The CDR3 is made up of 16 amino acids. V lost 3 bases and J 0 bases, leaving 15 bases between the germline ends. Looked up from germline, CDR1 is SGHTA and CDR2 is FQGTGA. As DNA, the CDR3 is TGTGCCAGCAGCTTTCCCTTAGCTTCGGCCTCCTACGAGCAGTACTTC. Encoded protein: CASSFPLASASYEQYF. The full variable domain, in which reference TRBV7-3 and TRBJ2-7 provide the parts outside the CDR3, is GAGVSQTPSNKVTEKGKYVELRCDPISGHTALYWYRQSLGQGPEFLIYFQGTGAADDSGLPNDRFFAVRPEGSVSTLKIQRTERGDSAVYLCASSFPLASASYEQYFGPGTRLTVT.

The V and J genes are TRBV9 and TRBJ1-3, with D possibly being TRBD1 (5 bases). V dropped 3 bases and J dropped 2 bases, with 15 bases sitting between them. In germline, CDR1 is SGDLS, CDR2 YYNGEE. CDR3 length: 16 residues. The CDR3 loop is CASSASVWGAGNTIYF. As DNA, the CDR3 is TGTGCCAGCAGCGCTTCGGTCTGGGGGGCTGGAAACACCATATATTTT.

The CDR3: CASSQEWAGVGPQHF. In DNA form, the CDR3 reads TGCGCCAGCAGCCAAGAATGGGCCGGGGTCGGGCCCCAGCATTTT. V is TRBV4-1 and J is TRBJ1-5; the D is unclear. The CDR3 totals 15 residues. Germline loops: CDR1 MGHRA, CDR2 YSYEKL. The V end lost 0 bases, the J end lost 9 bases, and 15 bases lay between the germline ends.

V usage is TRBV30 and J usage is TRBJ1-2; D unclear. CDR1 and CDR2 from the germline V gene are GTSNPN and SVGIG (reference sequence). With 3 bases removed from V and 9 bases from J, the gap between germline ends came to 11 bases. The CDR3 totals 11 residues. This chain's CDR3 is CAWRGSGSYTF. In DNA form, the CDR3 reads TGTGCCTGGAGGGGGAGCGGAAGCTACACCTTC.

The V gene is TRBV6-5, the J gene TRBJ2-1; 9 bases map to TRBD1. J gave up 9 bases and V 5 bases, and 11 bases lay outside the gene matches. In germline, CDR1 is MNHEY, CDR2 SVGAGI. This CDR3 has 15 amino acids. CDR3 protein: CASSRSGTGISEQFF. As DNA, the CDR3 is TGTGCCAGCAGTCGATCTGGGACAGGGATCAGTGAGCAGTTCTTC.

This clone was found once. This chain uses TRBV2 with TRBJ2-5, with TRBD2 identical over 7 bases. The germline V gene encodes CDR1 SNHLY and CDR2 FYNNEI. This CDR3 comprises 13 residues. V lost 4 bases to trimming and J lost 5 bases; unmatched junction nucleotides: 4. CDR3 amino acids: CASSGSGVETQYF. The DNA for the CDR3 is TGTGCCAGCAGTGGGAGCGGGGTCGAGACCCAGTACTTC.

The chain joins TRBV9 to TRBJ1-2; the D gene is possibly TRBD1 (5 bases). The CDR3 sequence is 16 residues long. Germline V gene sequence: CDR1 SGDLS, CDR2 YYNGEE. Trimming stripped 4 bases from V and 4 bases from J, with 20 bases between. The CDR3 region is CASSPRESGVIYGYTF. As DNA, the CDR3 is TGTGCCAGCAGCCCCCGCGAATCGGGGGTGATCTATGGCTACACCTTC.

The rearrangement joins TRBV6-5 to TRBJ2-5, with TRBD2 matching 7 bases. In germline, CDR1 is MNHEY, CDR2 SVGAGI. The CDR3 sequence is 12 residues long. The J segment lost 4 bases and the V segment lost 6 bases, leaving 2 bases of the junction unmatched. CDR3 loop: CASRGGGETQYF. The CDR3 nucleotides are TGTGCCAGCAGGGGCGGGGGAGAGACCCAGTACTTC.

V gene TRBV25-1 combines with J gene TRBJ2-1; D is unclear. The V gene's germline CDR1 is MGHDK and CDR2 SYGVNS. This CDR3 contains 12 residues. V was clipped by 1 base and J by 12 bases, with 10 bases between them. CDR3 residues: CASSESSGRQFF. CDR3 DNA: TGTGCCAGCAGTGAATCGAGTGGTAGGCAGTTCTTC.

The rearrangement uses TRBV19 and TRBJ1-5; 7 bases are shared with TRBD1. This CDR3 comprises 16 residues. CDR1 is LNHDA and CDR2 is SQIVND in the germline V gene (reference sequence). The V and J ends lost 3 bases and 6 bases, in that order; junction bases with no gene match: 11. CDR3 in DNA: TGTGCCAGTAGTATTACAGGGGCCCGAGCTGGTCAGCCCCAGCATTTT. Its translation: CASSITGARAGQPQHF.

This clone was counted once. This chain joins TRBV27 and TRBJ2-7, with 11 bases identical to TRBD1. This CDR3 contains 15 residues. The V gene's germline CDR1 is MNHEY and CDR2 SMNVEV (reference sequence). Trimming at V came to 6 bases and at J to 4 bases, leaving 8 bases not matched to a gene. The CDR3 protein is CASSSGQGVSYEQYF. As DNA, the CDR3 is TGTGCCAGCAGCTCGGGACAGGGGGTCTCGTACGAGCAGTACTTC.

This chain joins TRBV9 and TRBJ2-3; no firm D call. V was shortened by 3 bases and J by 0 bases, with 8 bases between the two germline ends. The CDR3 loop spans 14 amino acids. CDR1 and CDR2 (germline): SGDLS, YYNGEE. This CDR3 is CASSAGSSTDTQYF. The CDR3 DNA is TGTGCCAGCAGCGCCGGTAGTAGCACAGATACGCAGTATTTT.

The chain employs TRBV27 and TRBJ2-4, with TRBD1 identical over 8 bases. V was clipped by 0 bases and J by 7 bases; unmatched bases: 2. The CDR3 totals 14 residues. The germline CDR1 and CDR2 sequences are MNHEY and SMNVEV (reference sequence). The CDR3 loop is CASSLSDRVNIQYF. Written as DNA, the CDR3 is TGTGCCAGCAGTTTATCGGACAGGGTGAACATTCAGTACTTC.

CDR3 DNA: TGCGCCAGCAGCTTGGCCAGGGGACAACTCCTCTACGAGCAGTACTTC. This encodes CASSLARGQLLYEQYF. The chain uses TRBV5-1 and TRBJ2-7, with D maybe TRBD1 (6 bases). This CDR3 is 16 amino acids long. V was pared by 0 bases and J by 3 bases, with 16 bases between. The germline V gene has CDR1 SGHRS and CDR2 YFSETQ.

This chain uses TRBV27 with TRBJ1-4; the D gene is possibly TRBD1 (6 bases). Trimming pared 5 bases from V and 3 bases from J, leaving 13 bases between. The CDR3 is made up of 15 amino acids. In germline, CDR1 is MNHEY, CDR2 SMNVEV (reference sequence). CDR3 sequence reads: CASSNQGWANEKLFF. The CDR3, as DNA: TGTGCCAGCAGTAACCAGGGGTGGGCTAATGAAAAACTGTTTTTT.

This clone has just one count. J is TRBJ1-2 and V is TRBV11-2; no clear D gene. The V end was cut by 1 base, the J end by 7 bases, with 4 bases between. CDR1 is SGHAT, CDR2 FQNNGV, per germline. The CDR3 loop spans 11 amino acids. The CDR3 sequence: CASSLVFGYTF. The CDR3 DNA follows: TGTGCCAGCAGCTTAGTTTTTGGCTACACCTTC. Full variable domain (outside the CDR3, taken from reference TRBV11-2 and TRBJ1-2): EAGVAQSPRYKIIEKRQSVAFWCNPISGHATLYWYQQILGQGPKLLIQFQNNGVVDDSQLPKDRFSAERLKGVDSTLKIQPAKLEDSAVYLCASSLVFGYTFGSGTRLTVV.

The CDR3, as DNA: TGTGCCAGCAGCCCCCGTTCGGGGAGCGGCACTGAAGCTTTCTTT. Protein: CASSPRSGSGTEAFF. V usage is TRBV6-5 and J usage is TRBJ1-1; D unclear. Trimming removed 6 bases at V and 4 bases at J, with 18 bases between. Germline values: CDR1 MNHEY, CDR2 SVGAGI. The length of the CDR3 is 15 residues.

The chain recombines TRBV7-9 with TRBJ1-4, with unresolved D. The CDR3 has 18 amino acids. Germline CDR1 and CDR2: SEHNR and FQNEAQ (reference sequence). V was pared by 5 bases and J by 0 bases, with 19 bases between. Here the CDR3 DNA reads TGTGCCAGCAGCCCCAGGACGCCTTACTCTTCAACTAATGAAAAACTGTTTTTT. This sequence encodes CASSPRTPYSSTNEKLFF.

The J gene is TRBJ2-1, the V gene TRBV7-9; a weak D match, TRBD1 (5 bases). There are 17 residues in the CDR3. Trimming pared 1 base from V and 0 bases from J, leaving 13 bases between. Germline values: CDR1 SEHNR, CDR2 FQNEAQ (reference sequence). The CDR3 loop is CASSLVPRTYSYNEQFF. The CDR3 region has the DNA TGTGCCAGCAGCTTAGTCCCTAGGACATACTCCTACAATGAGCAGTTCTTC.

The chain employs TRBV6-1 and TRBJ2-7; 9 bases are shared with TRBD1. Germline assignment: CDR1 MNHNS and CDR2 SASEGT. V lost 4 bases and J lost 2; bases outside the gene matches: 12. The CDR3 totals 17 residues. CDR3 nucleotide sequence: TGTGCCAGCAGTGCGGGACAGGGTACCTTCGAAACCTACGAGCAGTACTTC. Translated: CASSAGQGTFETYEQYF.

This chain uses TRBV4-1 with TRBJ1-2; TRBD1 matches at 7 bases. Germline CDR1 and CDR2: MGHRA and YSYEKL. CDR3 length equals 13 residues. J was trimmed by 1 base and V by 4 bases; bases with no gene match: 0. This chain's CDR3 is CASSPGGNYGYTF. CDR3 in DNA: TGCGCCAGCAGCCCAGGGGGTAACTATGGCTACACCTTC.

This chain links TRBV7-9 with TRBJ2-7, with 8 bases lining up with TRBD1. CDR3 length equals 16 residues. Trimming cost V 3 bases and J 2 bases; bases outside gene matches: 9. Germline V gives CDR1 SEHNR, CDR2 FQNEAQ (reference sequence). CDR3 sequence (DNA): TGTGCCAGCAGCTTCGCCCCGACAGGGGCCGCCTACGAGCAGTACTTC. Protein product: CASSFAPTGAAYEQYF.